This TCR beta chain was captured in a study of tumor-infiltrating lymphocytes in primary liver carcinoma. Study information: The patients comprised men and women between the ages of 30 and 69 years. Overall study findings and caveats: Only about 7-25% of top clones occurred in every one of the five tumor regions. Blood had a significantly lower top-250-clone fraction than tumors did (p = 0.039).

Counting both end residues, the CDR3 totals 16 amino acids. The germline V gene encodes CDR1 SGHAT and CDR2 FQNNGV. Starting material of about 450 ng total RNA yielded TCR beta cDNA via a constant-region primer. Three nested multiplex PCR rounds, a slightly modified ARM-PCR method, built the TCR beta libraries. PCR rounds one and two used TRBV1-TRBV30 forward primers with a C-beta reverse primer for roughly 10 cycles each. One entry per CDR3 protein results from TCRdb running MiXCR on the multiplex PCR reads. The sample consists of about 130,000 distinct CDR3 sequences, 55% to 75% of them appearing once. Extraction of RNA together with DNA used about 17-31 mg of unsorted bulk tissue. Samples were taken from five separate regions of every tumor. This clonotype was detected once. What it binds is unknown. This CDR3 fails to terminate in the conserved phenylalanine or tryptophan, so it likely reflects a read error. The limits of the CDR3 on the DNA are not certain, so only TCRdb's listed CDR3 is given.

This TCR derives from a woman aged 55-70 years with primary liver carcinoma and hepatitis B virus infection. The rearrangement joins TRBV11-2 to TRBJ2-2; TRBD1 was called by the table and not checked on the DNA. The sequenced material came from liver tumor tissue from sampling region 3. As for subset: tumor region T3, left-lateral pole. The chain's CDR3 is CASSFQTGSNTGELFY.